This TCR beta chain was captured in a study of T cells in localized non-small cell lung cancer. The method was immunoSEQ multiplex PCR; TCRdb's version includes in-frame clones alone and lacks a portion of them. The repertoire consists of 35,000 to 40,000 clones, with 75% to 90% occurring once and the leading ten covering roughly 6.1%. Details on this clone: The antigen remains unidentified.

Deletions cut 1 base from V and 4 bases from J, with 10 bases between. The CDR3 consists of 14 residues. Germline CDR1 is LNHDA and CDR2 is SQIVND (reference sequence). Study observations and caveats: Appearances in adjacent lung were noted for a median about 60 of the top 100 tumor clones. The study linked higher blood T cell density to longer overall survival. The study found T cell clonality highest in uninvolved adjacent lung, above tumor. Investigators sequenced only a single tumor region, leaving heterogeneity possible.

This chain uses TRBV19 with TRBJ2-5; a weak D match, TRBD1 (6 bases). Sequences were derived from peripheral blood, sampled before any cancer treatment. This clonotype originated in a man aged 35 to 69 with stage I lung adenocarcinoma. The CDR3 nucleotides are TGTGCCAGTAGTATAGCCAGGGGCCGAGAGACCCAGTACTTC. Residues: CASSIARGRETQYF. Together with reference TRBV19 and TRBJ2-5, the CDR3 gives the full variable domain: DGGITQSPKYLFRKEGQNVTLSCEQNLNHDAMYWYRQDPGQGLRLIYYSQIVNDFQKGDIAEGYSVSREKKESFPLTVTSAQKNPTAFYLCASSIARGRETQYFGPGTRLLVL.